Listed here are 21 T cell receptor beta chains from one sample, sequenced in a study of T cell responses to AZD1222 COVID-19 vaccine. The data were produced by immunoSEQ multiplex PCR, yet TCRdb's version contains in-frame clones alone and is incomplete. The repertoire includes 55,000 to 65,000 clones, 60% to 80% of them detected once, and roughly 4.9% sits in the top ten. This material consisted of peripheral blood, taken 28 days after the second AZD1222 dose. These receptors were taken from an adult who received the AZD1222 COVID-19 vaccine.

The chain is built from TRBV21-1 and TRBJ2-3; the D segment call TRBD2 is taken from the table without a DNA check. TRBV21-1 is annotated as a pseudogene. The CDR3 runs to 16 residues. Written as DNA, the CDR3 is TGTGCCAGCAGCACCAGACTAGCGGGGTTCACAGATACGCAGTATTTT. Amino acid sequence: CASSTRLAGFTDTQYF.

The genes are TRBV5-4 and TRBJ2-2; 12 positions agree with TRBD2. Trimming at V came to 4 bases and at J to 3 bases, leaving 10 bases not matched to a gene. CDR1 and CDR2 from the germline V gene are SGHNT and YYREEE (reference sequence). This CDR3 has 18 amino acids. The CDR3 DNA sequence: TGTGCCAGCAGCCCCAAGACTAGCGGGGGCCTCGACACCGGGGAGCTGTTTTTT. Translation: CASSPKTSGGLDTGELFF.

This clone appeared once. The chain couples TRBV4-1 to TRBJ2-5; 7 bases are a match to TRBD2. CDR3 size: 14 residues. V lost 1 base and J lost 1; bases outside the gene matches: 0. Germline CDR1 is MGHRA and CDR2 is YSYEKL. CDR3 residues: CASSQGEGQETQYF. CDR3 DNA sequence: TGCGCCAGCAGCCAAGGGGAGGGCCAAGAGACCCAGTACTTC.

This chain uses TRBV2 with TRBJ1-2; D gene uncertain. There are 15 residues in the CDR3. Trimming left V 0 bases short and J 2 bases short, with 10 bases between. CDR1 SNHLY and CDR2 FYNNEI come from the germline V gene. In DNA, the CDR3 is TGTGCCAGCAGTGAAGCTAGCCCAGACAACTATGGCTACACCTTC. Amino acids: CASSEASPDNYGYTF.

In this sample, this clone turned up a few times. This sequence joins TRBV2 and TRBJ2-1; TRBD2 might be the D (6 bases). This CDR3 has 14 residues. V lost 10 bases to trimming and J lost 0 bases, with 13 bases between them. Germline V gene data show CDR1 as SNHLY and CDR2 as FYNNEI. CDR3 in DNA: TGTGCCACCTCGGGGAGGAGCTCCTACAATGAGCAGTTCTTC. It codes for CATSGRSSYNEQFF.

The rearrangement links TRBV5-1 to TRBJ1-2, with D possibly matching TRBD1 (6 bases). The CDR3 spans 14 residues. V was trimmed by 2 bases and J by 3 bases, leaving 11 bases between them. CDR1 SGHRS and CDR2 YFSETQ come from the germline V gene. CDR3 DNA sequence: TGCGCCAGCAGCTTCCCTGAGGGGGACTATGGCTACACCTTC. Translated: CASSFPEGDYGYTF.

J is TRBJ2-2 and V is TRBV5-1, with unresolved D. Germline V gene lookup returns CDR1 SGHRS and CDR2 YFSETQ. V was trimmed by 1 base and J by 7 bases, leaving 2 bases between them. The CDR3 is made up of 11 amino acids. CDR3 DNA: TGCGCCAGCAGCTTGTTCGGGGAGCTGTTTTTT. Translation gives CASSLFGELFF.

The rearrangement joins TRBV18 to TRBJ1-2; D remains unclear. This CDR3 has 16 amino acids. Trimming stripped 3 bases from V and 3 bases from J, with 17 bases between. Germline V lookup: CDR1 KGHSH, CDR2 LQKENI. The CDR3 region has the DNA TGTGCCAGCTCACCGGTGGCTTCCATGGACGACTATGGCTACACCTTC. Its translation is CASSPVASMDDYGYTF.

The chain couples TRBV9 to TRBJ1-4; possible D gene TRBD1, 6 bases. This CDR3 contains 15 residues. Germline assignment: CDR1 SGDLS and CDR2 YYNGEE. The V gene lost 3 bases and the J gene lost 7 bases, with 16 bases spanning the gap. As DNA, the CDR3 is TGTGCCAGCAGCGAGGCAGGGGAGTACGGTGAAAAACTGTTTTTT. Protein: CASSEAGEYGEKLFF.

V and J are TRBV10-2 and TRBJ2-7, with D maybe TRBD2 (5 bases). Trimming took 3 bases from V and 1 from J, leaving 16 bases between them. The germline V gene has CDR1 WSHSY and CDR2 SAAADI. The CDR3 length is 16 residues. DNA of the CDR3: TGCGCCAGCAGTGAAATTATCGGGGTTATGTCCTACGAGCAGTACTTC. Its protein product is CASSEIIGVMSYEQYF.

The V gene is TRBV7-9, the J gene TRBJ1-1; TRBD1 is a possible D gene (6 bases). Trimming removed 4 bases at V and 0 bases at J, with 12 bases between. There are 15 residues in the CDR3. CDR1 and CDR2 (germline): SEHNR, FQNEAQ (reference sequence). The CDR3 loop is CASSYQQGLNTEAFF. CDR3 DNA sequence: TGTGCCAGCAGCTACCAACAGGGTCTGAACACTGAAGCTTTCTTT.

V is TRBV11-2 and J is TRBJ2-1, with unresolved D. V lost 0 bases and J lost 6, with 21 bases in between. The germline gives CDR1 SGHAT, CDR2 FQNNGV. The CDR3 runs 18 residues. In nucleotides, the CDR3 is TGTGCCAGCAGCTTAGACACGACGATCGCAGGCCCACTCAATGAGCAGTTCTTC. It yields the protein CASSLDTTIAGPLNEQFF.

The CDR3 reads CATSRDGLPYEQYV. The CDR3 bases are TGTGCCACCAGCAGAGATGGACTTCCCTACGAGCAGTACGTC. This chain joins TRBV15 and TRBJ2-7; TRBD2 might be the D (5 bases). This CDR3 spans 14 amino acids. The V and J ends lost 0 bases and 2 bases respectively, with 8 bases between them. Germline loops: CDR1 LNHNV, CDR2 YYDKDF (reference sequence).

The J gene is TRBJ1-6, the V gene TRBV3-1 (or the pseudogene TRBV3-2); possibly TRBD1 for D (5 bases). The CDR3 has 15 amino acids. CDR1 is LGHDT, CDR2 YNNKEL, per germline (reference sequence). Trimming left V 4 bases short and J 3 bases short, with 10 bases between. For the CDR3, the DNA is TGTGCCAGCAGCCCTCGGGGGGGCTATAATTCACCCCTCCACTTT. This translates into CASSPRGGYNSPLHF.

This chain links TRBV7-9 with TRBJ1-3, with 8 bases lining up with TRBD1. The CDR3 covers 18 residues. Germline trimming cut 4 bases from V and 0 bases from J; bases unmatched to any gene: 11. Germline V lookup: CDR1 SEHNR, CDR2 FQNEAQ (reference sequence). This CDR3 reads CASSSDRDRLLSGNTIYF. For the CDR3, the DNA is TGTGCCAGCAGCTCTGACCGGGACAGGCTTCTCTCTGGAAACACCATATATTTT.

The chain recombines TRBV7-2 with TRBJ1-2; D is perhaps TRBD1 (5 bases). V was trimmed by 1 base and J by 4 bases, leaving 13 bases between them. The CDR3 is made up of 15 amino acids. The V gene's germline CDR1 is SGHTA and CDR2 FQGNSA. The CDR3 DNA follows: TGTGCCAGCAGCTTAGTTTCGGGGGGATGCTATGGCTACACCTTC. Translation: CASSLVSGGCYGYTF. The full variable domain, with the rest looked up from reference TRBV7-2 and TRBJ1-2, is GAGVSQSPSNKVTEKGKDVELRCDPISGHTALYWYRQSLGQGLEFLIYFQGNSAPDKSGLPSDRFSAERTGGSVSTLTIQRTQQEDSAVYLCASSLVSGGCYGYTFGSGTRLTVV.

This chain uses TRBV6-5 with TRBJ1-4, with a weak D call TRBD1 (5 bases). Germline V gives CDR1 MNHEY, CDR2 SVGAGI. Trimming stripped 6 bases from V and 5 bases from J, with 10 bases between. The CDR3 is made up of 13 amino acids. The CDR3 sequence is CASRIQENEKLFF. The CDR3 DNA follows: TGTGCCAGCAGGATACAGGAAAATGAAAAACTGTTTTTT.

The chain employs TRBV5-1 and TRBJ2-7, with unresolved D. V was cut by 0 bases and J by 6 bases, with 4 bases left in between. CDR1 SGHRS and CDR2 YFSETQ come from the germline V gene. The CDR3 runs to 11 residues. The CDR3 DNA reads TGCGCCAGCAGCTTGGGGGCCGAGCAGTACGTC. This codes for CASSLGAEQYV.

The rearrangement links TRBV28 to TRBJ1-1, with a tentative D call TRBD1 (5 bases). This CDR3 comprises 16 residues. Trimming left V 3 bases short and J 1 base short, with 15 bases between. Per the germline V gene, CDR1 is MDHEN and CDR2 is SYDVKM. CDR3 loop: CASSFKGGASNTEAFF. CDR3 nucleotide sequence: TGTGCCAGCAGTTTTAAGGGTGGGGCCTCGAACACTGAAGCTTTCTTT.

V gene TRBV5-4 combines with J gene TRBJ1-2; possible D gene TRBD1, 6 bases. V lost 3 bases and J lost 6, with 12 bases in between. Germline assignment: CDR1 SGHNT and CDR2 YYREEE (reference sequence). The CDR3 length is 13 residues. CDR3 DNA sequence: TGTGCCAGCAGCTCGCAGGGGCGCGATGGCTACACCTTC. As protein: CASSSQGRDGYTF.

The CDR3: CASSQDRDRPDTQYF. CDR3 DNA sequence: TGCGCCAGCAGCCAAGATAGGGACAGACCAGATACGCAGTATTTT. The chain couples TRBV4-1 to TRBJ2-3; TRBD1 matches 7 bases. Germline V gene sequence: CDR1 MGHRA, CDR2 YSYEKL. V shed 0 bases, J shed 4 bases, and the junction held 4 bases outside the gene matches. This CDR3 region has 15 residues.